The 21 T cell receptor beta chains reported below all come from one sample, sequenced in a study of molecular identifiers for immune sequencing clone quantification. TCRdb itself ran the PCR reads through MiXCR, one entry per CDR3 protein. The repertoire consists of more than 300,000 distinct CDR3 sequences, with 20% to 25% occurring once and the leading ten covering approximately 0.84%. Sequenced sample: naive CD8+ T cells from blood, with Jurkat cell RNA spiked in. This sample's subset: FACS-sorted CD8+CD4-CCR7+CD45RA+ naive T cells. Receptors were obtained from a human donor in good health. Some libraries in this study had Jurkat cell RNA spiked in.

This clonotype was counted many times. This rearrangement joins TRBV5-6 to TRBJ2-6, with D uncertain. Looked up from germline, CDR1 is SGHDT and CDR2 is YYEEEE. V was clipped by 4 bases and J by 0 bases, with 17 bases between them. The CDR3 is made up of 18 amino acids. Here the CDR3 DNA reads TGTGCCAGCAGCCCCCGGCGATTAGTACTCTCTGGGGCCAACGTCCTGACTTTC. It encodes CASSPRRLVLSGANVLTF.

This clonotype was seen repeatedly, ten times or more. V is TRBV4-1 and J is TRBJ2-3; 10 nucleotides match TRBD2. CDR1 and CDR2 from the germline V gene are MGHRA and YSYEKL. The CDR3 length is 17 residues. V was clipped by 0 bases and J by 2 bases; unmatched bases: 5. CDR3 residues: CASSQDSLAGDTDTQYF. In DNA, the CDR3 is TGCGCCAGCAGCCAAGATAGCCTAGCGGGGGACACAGATACGCAGTATTTT.

In its sample, this clonotype was seen many times. This chain connects TRBV27 to TRBJ1-1; 9 bases are shared with TRBD1. The V and J ends lost 4 bases and 5 bases, in that order; junction bases with no gene match: 8. Germline CDR1 and CDR2: MNHEY and SMNVEV (reference sequence). The CDR3 runs 15 residues. The CDR3 nucleotides are TGTGCCAGCAGTTCCTCGACAGGGGGATGGACTGAAGCTTTCTTT. Protein: CASSSSTGGWTEAFF.

This clonotype appeared a single time. A single base separates this from a much larger clone, so it may be a read error. V gene TRBV7-6 combines with J gene TRBJ2-3; 8 bases line up with TRBD2. This CDR3 comprises 16 residues. CDR1 SGHVS and CDR2 FNYEAQ come from the germline V gene. Here the CDR3 reads CAGSLLDSGEADTQYF. The CDR3, as DNA: TGTGCCGGCAGCCTTCTGGATAGCGGGGAGGCAGATACGCAGTATTTT.

This clonotype was found many times. The chain couples TRBV4-3 to TRBJ1-1, with D possibly TRBD1 on 6 matching bases. Germline V lookup: CDR1 LGHNA, CDR2 YSLEER. V was cut by 0 bases and J by 3 bases, with 8 bases left in between. CDR3 length: 14 residues. The CDR3 here is CASSQDRGHTEAFF. The DNA of the CDR3 is TGCGCCAGCAGCCAAGACAGGGGTCACACTGAAGCTTTCTTT.

At least ten counts were recorded for this clonotype. CDR3 loop: CASSPDGVTAGNIQYF. The CDR3 coding sequence is TGTGCCAGCAGCCCAGACGGGGTCACAGCAGGGAACATTCAGTACTTC. The genes are TRBV9 and TRBJ2-4; D tentatively fits TRBD1 or TRBD2 (5 bases each). The germline V and J ends were trimmed by 4 bases and 7 bases, with 21 bases remaining between them. The V gene's germline CDR1 is SGDLS and CDR2 YYNGEE. The length of the CDR3 is 16 residues. The variable domain in full, completed from reference TRBV9 and TRBJ2-4, reads DSGVTQTPKHLITATGQRVTLRCSPRSGDLSVYWYQQSLDQGLQFLIQYYNGEERAKGNILERFSAQQFPDLHSELNLSSLELGDSALYFCASSPDGVTAGNIQYFGAGTRLSVL.

The V gene is TRBV18, the J gene TRBJ1-1, with D uncertain. V lost 0 bases and J 2 bases, leaving 10 bases between the germline ends. The CDR3 sequence is 15 residues long. The germline V gene has CDR1 KGHSH and CDR2 LQKENI. Here the CDR3 reads CASSPPFPENTEAFF. The CDR3 DNA reads TGTGCCAGCTCACCACCGTTCCCTGAAAACACTGAAGCTTTCTTT.

At least ten counts were recorded for this clonotype. J is TRBJ1-1 and V is TRBV7-9, with TRBD1 matching 8 bases. This CDR3 is 16 amino acids long. CDR1 and CDR2 from the germline V gene are SEHNR and FQNEAQ (reference sequence). The V and J ends lost 0 bases and 0 bases, in that order; junction bases with no gene match: 3. The CDR3 coding sequence is TGTGCCAGCAGCTTAGCCGGGACAGGCATGAACACTGAAGCTTTCTTT. It specifies CASSLAGTGMNTEAFF.

This clonotype was found many times. The chain is built from TRBV13 and TRBJ2-7; D may correspond to TRBD1 or TRBD2 (5 bases each). The V gene lost 5 bases and the J gene lost 6 bases, with 14 bases spanning the gap. The CDR3 extends over 13 amino acids. CDR1 and CDR2 (germline): PRHDT, FYEKMQ (reference sequence). Here the CDR3 DNA reads TGTGCCAGCAGCCCCTCCGGGGCTCGCGAGCAGTACTTC. Translated, it gives CASSPSGAREQYF.

Ten or more counts support this clonotype. The genes are TRBV7-9 and TRBJ1-4, with 7 nucleotides matching TRBD1. The CDR3 runs to 14 residues. Trimming cost V 11 bases and J 5 bases; bases outside gene matches: 11. Germline V gives CDR1 SEHNR, CDR2 FQNEAQ (reference sequence). CDR3 DNA sequence: TGTGCCTCACAAAACCGGGACAGAAATGAAAAACTGTTTTTT. It is translated as CASQNRDRNEKLFF.

This clonotype has ten or more counts. V usage is TRBV2 and J usage is TRBJ2-5, with D unclear. Deletions cut 6 bases from V and 1 base from J, with 9 bases between. The germline gives CDR1 SNHLY, CDR2 FYNNEI. The CDR3 contains 13 residues. CDR3 residues: CASRDWSQETQYF. Written as DNA, the CDR3 is TGTGCCAGCAGGGATTGGTCCCAAGAGACCCAGTACTTC.

This clonotype was observed at least ten times. This chain links TRBV4-1 with TRBJ2-1; D is ambiguous. The V end lost 5 bases, the J end lost 0 bases, and 11 bases lay between the germline ends. This CDR3 has 15 residues. Germline assignment: CDR1 MGHRA and CDR2 YSYEKL. The CDR3 spells CASSSRTDSYNEQFF. The DNA of the CDR3 is TGCGCCAGCAGCTCACGCACAGACTCCTACAATGAGCAGTTCTTC.

In its sample, this clonotype was seen many times. The rearrangement uses TRBV14 and TRBJ1-2; D is uncertain. The CDR3 consists of 13 residues. V shed 1 base and J shed 2 bases, with 5 bases lying between them. From germline, CDR1 is SGHDN and CDR2 FVKESK. The DNA of the CDR3 is TGTGCCAGCAGCCAAGTGACCAACTATGGCTACACCTTC. Amino acids: CASSQVTNYGYTF. Filled out from reference TRBV14 and TRBJ1-2, the complete variable domain reads EAGVTQFPSHSVIEKGQTVTLRCDPISGHDNLYWYRRVMGKEIKFLLHFVKESKQDESGMPNNRFLAERTGGTYSTLKVQPAELEDSGVYFCASSQVTNYGYTFGSGTRLTVV.

A remark on this clonotype: Being one base from a much bigger clone, this may be a read error. The chain couples TRBV11-2 to TRBJ2-3, with D hard to call. Germline values: CDR1 SGHAT, CDR2 FQNNGV. The CDR3 is 14 amino acids. CDR3 bases: TGTACCAGCAGCCCCGAGCTGGGCACAGATACGCAGTATTTT. Translation gives CTSSPELGTDTQYF. Full variable domain (rest looked up from reference TRBV11-2 and TRBJ2-3): EAGVAQSPRYKIIEKRQSVAFWCNPISGHATLYWYQQILGQGPKLLIQFQNNGVVDDSQLPKDRFSAERLKGVDSTLKIQPAKLEDSAVYLCTSSPELGTDTQYFGPGTRLTVL.

This clonotype showed up many times. The chain has TRBV7-9 and TRBJ1-5; D unclear. Deletions cut 1 base from V and 7 bases from J, with 14 bases between. The germline V gene encodes CDR1 SEHNR and CDR2 FQNEAQ (reference sequence). There are 15 residues in the CDR3. The CDR3 DNA follows: TGTGCCAGCAGCTTAGGTAAAGGGAGGGAGCAGCCCCAGCATTTT. Amino acids: CASSLGKGREQPQHF.

With regard to this clonotype: A much larger clone sits a single nucleotide away, making a read error possible. V is TRBV28 and J is TRBJ2-3; possible D gene TRBD2, 6 bases. The CDR3 sequence is 15 residues long. V shed 3 bases and J shed 3 bases, with 13 bases lying between them. CDR1 and CDR2 (germline): MDHEN, SYDVKM. CDR3 residues: CASSLGGGDTDTQYF. The DNA of the CDR3 is TGTGCCAGCAGTTTGGGAGGAGGAGATACAGATACGCAGTATTTT.

This clonotype appeared a few times. This rearrangement joins TRBV4-1 to TRBJ2-5, with 9 bases lining up with TRBD2. The germline V gene has CDR1 MGHRA and CDR2 YSYEKL. V trimming: 4 bases; J trimming: 5 bases; junction bases outside the gene matches: 11. This CDR3 region has 16 residues. CDR3 region: CASSPWGGGASETQYF. The CDR3 DNA sequence: TGCGCCAGCAGCCCGTGGGGCGGGGGGGCATCTGAGACCCAGTACTTC.

Ten or more counts support this clonotype. J is TRBJ2-7 and V is TRBV7-2, with 7 bases that match TRBD2. V shed 5 bases, J shed 3 bases, and the junction held 7 bases outside the gene matches. Germline V gene data show CDR1 as SGHTA and CDR2 as FQGNSA. This CDR3 has 14 amino acids. CDR3 nucleotides: TGTGCCAGCAGCACCTCGTGGGGGGGCTACGAGCAGTACTTC. Its protein is CASSTSWGGYEQYF.

Many counts were recorded for this clonotype. The genes are TRBV4-3 and TRBJ2-7; D is uncertain. Germline V lookup: CDR1 LGHNA, CDR2 YSLEER. The CDR3 extends over 14 amino acids. V was clipped by 0 bases and J by 3 bases, with 9 bases between them. This CDR3 is CASSQDRLGYEQYF. CDR3 in DNA: TGCGCCAGCAGCCAAGATCGGTTGGGCTACGAGCAGTACTTC.

This clonotype was found a few times. The V call is TRBV6-2 or TRBV6-3, the J call TRBJ2-3, with 7 bases fitting TRBD1. The V gene's germline CDR1 is MNHEY and CDR2 SVGEGT. V dropped 7 bases and J dropped 3; count of bases not matched to a gene: 7. This CDR3 has 14 amino acids. CDR3 bases: TGTGCCAGCACCCAGGGGGATTATACAGATACGCAGTATTTT. It specifies CASTQGDYTDTQYF.

This clonotype was counted many times. The gene calls are TRBV28 and TRBJ1-5, with D perhaps TRBD1 (5 bases). The CDR3 is made up of 14 amino acids. CDR1 is MDHEN, CDR2 SYDVKM, per germline. Trimming shortened V by 3 bases and J by 3 bases, and 9 bases separated the two germline ends. CDR3 amino acids: CASSFGGLNQPQHF. For the CDR3, the DNA is TGTGCCAGCAGTTTTGGGGGACTCAATCAGCCCCAGCATTTT.